The 3 T cell receptor beta chains below come from one sample, sequenced in a study of patients and donors after allogeneic stem cell transplantation. TCRdb fed the RT-PCR reads into MiXCR, producing one record per CDR3 protein. The sample lists fewer than 500,000 distinct CDR3 sequences, roughly 16% occurring once. The sequenced material came from blood, either unsorted or a sorted T cell fraction (not recorded which). Every receptor here comes from a human donor who was either an allogeneic HSCT recipient or a stem cell or donor lymphocyte infusion donor (not recorded which). It is not recorded whose cells these are; they may come from a transplant donor.

J is TRBJ1-2 and V is TRBV24-1; a possible D gene is TRBD1 (6 bases). The V gene's germline CDR1 is KGHDR and CDR2 SFDVKD. Deletions cut 4 bases from V and 4 bases from J, with 18 bases between. CDR3 length: 16 amino acids. The CDR3 spells CATSDSTGGAIYGYTF. CDR3 DNA sequence: TGTGCCACCAGTGACTCGACCGGGGGCGCGATCTATGGCTACACCTTC.

This clonotype was seen at least ten times. V usage is TRBV12-3 or TRBV12-4 and J usage is TRBJ2-1, with D maybe TRBD1 (5 bases). V was trimmed by 1 base and J by 0 bases, leaving 13 bases between them. This CDR3 is built from 17 residues. CDR3: CASSLGGGPSSYNEQFF. CDR3 DNA sequence: TGTGCCAGCAGTTTAGGGGGCGGACCGAGCTCCTACAATGAGCAGTTCTTC.

In its sample, this clonotype was seen a few times. The chain combines TRBV2 with TRBJ1-6; TRBD1 matches at 8 bases. CDR3 length equals 14 residues. Losses at the gene ends were 5 bases for V and 10 bases for J; bases not matched to a gene: 7. Germline CDR1 SNHLY, CDR2 FYNNEI. CDR3 nucleotide sequence: TGTGCCAGCAGTAAGACAGGGGAGGAATCACCCCTCCACTTT. This translates into CASSKTGEESPLHF.